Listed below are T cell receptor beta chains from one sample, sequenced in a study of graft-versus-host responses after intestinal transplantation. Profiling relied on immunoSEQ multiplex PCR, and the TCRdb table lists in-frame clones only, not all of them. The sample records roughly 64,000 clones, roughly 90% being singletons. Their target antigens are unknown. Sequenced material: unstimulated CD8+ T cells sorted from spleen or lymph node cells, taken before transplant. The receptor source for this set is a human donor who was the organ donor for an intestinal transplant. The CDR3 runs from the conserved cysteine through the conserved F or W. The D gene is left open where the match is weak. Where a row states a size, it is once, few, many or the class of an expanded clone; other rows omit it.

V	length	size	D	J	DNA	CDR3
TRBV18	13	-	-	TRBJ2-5	TGTGCCAGCTCCTGGGAGATCCTGGAGACCCAGTACTTC	CASSWEILETQYF
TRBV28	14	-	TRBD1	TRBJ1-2	TGTGCCATTGCCGGGACAGGGGGCTTGCATGGCTACACCTTC	CAIAGTGGLHGYTF
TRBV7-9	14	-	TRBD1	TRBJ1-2	TGTGCCAGCAGCCCGGACAGGGGACGGTATGGCTACACCTTC	CASSPDRGRYGYTF
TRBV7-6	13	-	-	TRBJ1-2	TGTGCCAGCAGTCCGCACTTTAACTATGGCTACACCTTC	CASSPHFNYGYTF
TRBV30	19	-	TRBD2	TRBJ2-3	TGTGCCTGGAGTGTACTCGGTAGCGGGAGGGCCCTTGGCACAGATACGCAGTATTTT	CAWSVLGSGRALGTDTQYF
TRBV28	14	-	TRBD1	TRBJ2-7	TGTGCCAGCAGGGGGACAGGCTTAAGATTGGAGCAGTACTTC	CASRGTGLRLEQYF
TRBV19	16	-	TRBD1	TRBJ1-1	TGTGCCAGTAGATGGGGACAGGAGGTTTTGGACACTGAAGCTTTCTTT	CASRWGQEVLDTEAFF
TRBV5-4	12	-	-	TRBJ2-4	TGTGCCAGCAGAGGTCAGGAAAACATTCAGTACTTC	CASRGQENIQYF
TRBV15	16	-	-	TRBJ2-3	TGTGCCACCAGCATACCCCCGGGACTGCGCACAGATACGCAGTATTTT	CATSIPPGLRTDTQYF
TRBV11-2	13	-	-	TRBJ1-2	TGTGCCAGCAGCTTAGATGCCGGTTATGGCTACACCTTC	CASSLDAGYGYTF
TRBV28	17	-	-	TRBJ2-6	TGTGCCAGCAGTTCACGGACAGTTTCCTCTGGGGCCAACGTCCTGACTTTC	CASSSRTVSSGANVLTF
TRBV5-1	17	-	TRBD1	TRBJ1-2	TGCGCCAGCAGCCTAGAACCGGGGCAGGGGGAGCACTATGGCTACACCTTC	CASSLEPGQGEHYGYTF
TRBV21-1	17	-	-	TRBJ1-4	TGTGCCAGCAGCAAAGCGCCCCACAGGGGATGTAATGAAAAACTGTTTTTT	CASSKAPHRGCNEKLFF
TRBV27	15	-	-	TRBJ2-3	TGTGCCAGCAGTTTATGGAGGGAAGTCACAGATACGCAGTATTTT	CASSLWREVTDTQYF
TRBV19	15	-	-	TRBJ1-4	TGTGCCAGTAGTTTCATTAGTGGAACTAATGAAAAACTGTTTTTT	CASSFISGTNEKLFF
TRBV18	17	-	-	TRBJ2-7	TGTGCCAGCTCACCGGTACTGGCGGGATCCACTTCCTACGAGCAGTACTTC	CASSPVLAGSTSYEQYF
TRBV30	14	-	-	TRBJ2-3	TGTGCCTGGAGTAAAGGCGGGAGCACAGATACGCAGTATTTT	CAWSKGGSTDTQYF
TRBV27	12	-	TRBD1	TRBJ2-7	TGTGCCGTGGGACAGGGGGCCTACGAGCAGTACTTC	CAVGQGAYEQYF
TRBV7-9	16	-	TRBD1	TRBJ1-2	TGTGCCAGCAGCCATACGGCCCGGGACAGGGTGTATGGCTACACCTTC	CASSHTARDRVYGYTF
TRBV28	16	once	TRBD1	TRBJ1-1	TGTGCCAGCAGTTTGTGGGACAGGGGGCTAGGCACTGAAGCTTTCTTT	CASSLWDRGLGTEAFF
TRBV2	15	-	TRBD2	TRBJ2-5	TGTGCCAGCAGTGATTGGAGCGGGGAACAAGAGACCCAGTACTTC	CASSDWSGEQETQYF
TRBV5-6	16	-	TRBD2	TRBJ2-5	TGTGCCAGCAGCGTACCTAGCGGGCCGGAACGGGAGACCCAGTACTTC	CASSVPSGPERETQYF
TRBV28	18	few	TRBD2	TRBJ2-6	TGTGCCAGCAGTCCCCCGGGGGGGGTCTACTCTGGGGCCAACGTCCTGACTTTC	CASSPPGGVYSGANVLTF
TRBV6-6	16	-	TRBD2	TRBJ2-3	TGTGCCAGCAGCAGTGTTCGACTAGCGGTGGAGGGTACGCAGTATTTT	CASSSVRLAVEGTQYF
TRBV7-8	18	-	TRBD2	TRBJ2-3	TGTGCCAGCACCTTGACTAGCCAATTAGTTAGGGGCACAGATACGCAGTATTTT	CASTLTSQLVRGTDTQYF
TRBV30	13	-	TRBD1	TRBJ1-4	TGTGCCTGGAACCAGGGGGCACGAGAAAAACTGTTTTTT	CAWNQGAREKLFF
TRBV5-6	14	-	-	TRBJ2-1	TGTGCCAGCAGCCCTTACAGCTCCTACAATGAGCAGTTCTTC	CASSPYSSYNEQFF
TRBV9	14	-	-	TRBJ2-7	TGTGCCAGCAGCGTAGAAGGAGGGGCCTACGAGCAGTACTTC	CASSVEGGAYEQYF
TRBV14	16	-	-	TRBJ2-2	TGTGCCAGCAGCCAAGGGGAGGATATGAACACCGGGGAGCTGTTTTTT	CASSQGEDMNTGELFF
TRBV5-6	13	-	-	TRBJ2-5	TGTGCCAGCAGCTTGAGTGAGGGTGCGACCCAGTACTTC	CASSLSEGATQYF
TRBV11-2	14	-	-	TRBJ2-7	TGTGCCAGCAGCTTAAGCGTCCCAAGCTACGAGCAGTACTTC	CASSLSVPSYEQYF
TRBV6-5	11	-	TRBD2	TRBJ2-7	TGTGTGATCCCTAGCGGGTACGAGCAGTACTTC	CVIPSGYEQYF
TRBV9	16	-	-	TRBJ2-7	TGTGCCAGCAGCGCCTTCGGTGGTGGGGCACGGCACGAGCAGTACTTC	CASSAFGGGARHEQYF
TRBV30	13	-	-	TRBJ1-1	TGTGCCAGATGGGACACCCACGTGTGGGAAGCTTTCTTT	CARWDTHVWEAFF
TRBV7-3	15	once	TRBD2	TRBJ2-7	TGTGCCAGCAGCCCAAGGGAGGGGACTTTGTACGAGCAGTACTTC	CASSPREGTLYEQYF
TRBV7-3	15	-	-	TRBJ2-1	TGTGCCAGCAGCGTTCGGGGGGCCCCCTACAATGAGCAGTTCTTC	CASSVRGAPYNEQFF
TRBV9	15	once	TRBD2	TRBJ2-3	TGTGCCAGCAGCACTAGCGGGGTGCACGCAGATACGCAGTATTTT	CASSTSGVHADTQYF
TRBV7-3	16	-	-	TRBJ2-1	TGTGCCAGCAGCTTAATAAGGCAGGATAGGTACAATGAGCAGTTCTTC	CASSLIRQDRYNEQFF
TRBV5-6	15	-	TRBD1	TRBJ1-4	TGTGCCAGCAGCGAAATGACAGGGTCAAATGAAAAACTGTTTTTT	CASSEMTGSNEKLFF
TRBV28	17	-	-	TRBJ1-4	TGTGCCAGCAGCCTAGTGGCAGGGAAAGGGGGTAATGAAAAACTGTTTTTT	CASSLVAGKGGNEKLFF
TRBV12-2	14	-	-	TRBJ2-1	TGTGCAAGTCGCCGGGAGCGGAGAAGTATTGAGCAGTTCTTC	CASRRERRSIEQFF
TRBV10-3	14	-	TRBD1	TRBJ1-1	TGTGCCATCAGTCGGACAGGGGGCTCCCCTGAAGCTTTCTTT	CAISRTGGSPEAFF
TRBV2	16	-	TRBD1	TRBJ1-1	TGTGCCAGCAGTGGATCACTCAGGGGGAGTGGCACTGAAGCTTTCTTT	CASSGSLRGSGTEAFF
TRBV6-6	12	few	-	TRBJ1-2	TGTGCCTCAGGCGTAGGGAGCTATGGCTACACCTTC	CASGVGSYGYTF
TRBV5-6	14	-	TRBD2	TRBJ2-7	TGTGCCAGCAGCAGGGGACTAGCCCTCTACGAGCAGTACTTC	CASSRGLALYEQYF
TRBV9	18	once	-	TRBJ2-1	TGTGCCAGCAGCGAGACCACAGGGAATCGTTACTCCTACAATGAGCAGTTCTTC	CASSETTGNRYSYNEQFF